The entry below gives a single T cell receptor beta chain sequence along with its context. No antigen is known for it. Amplified TCR beta CDR3 regions derived from RNA transcripts. A set of HTBI primers served as the primers for a first-round RT-PCR of the TCR CDR3. TCRdb reprocessed the multiplex PCR reads via MiXCR and lists one record per CDR3 protein. The table has 490,000 or so distinct CDR3 sequences, about 45% seen once; the top ten hold about 45%. These data come from a study of T cells in Graves' hyperthyroidism and ophthalmopathy. Study-level points and caveats: Among thyroid clonotypes expanded above 0.001, most also appeared in blood. The model foresaw ophthalmopathy a median around seven months prior to onset.

Trimming removed 1 base from V and 5 bases from J, with 11 bases in between. Germline CDR1 is SGHNT and CDR2 is YYREEE (reference sequence). The CDR3 covers 14 residues. The sequenced sample was peripheral blood or thyroid tissue (not recorded which). This clonotype originated in an adult woman with Graves' disease, either hyperthyroidism or ophthalmopathy (not recorded which). V usage is TRBV5-4 and J usage is TRBJ2-3, with D perhaps matching TRBD2 (6 bases). The CDR3 DNA reads TGTGCCAGCAGCTTGTTGGAGGGAATAGATACGCAGTATTTT. It specifies CASSLLEGIDTQYF.